The present T cell receptor beta chain was sequenced within a study of neoadjuvant nivolumab and ipilimumab in lung cancer. The table came from immunoSEQ multiplex PCR; TCRdb's copy has only in-frame clones and leaves some out. The repertoire consists of roughly 20,000 clones, with almost 80% occurring once and the leading ten covering around 9.2%. Looked up from germline, CDR1 is SQVTM and CDR2 is ANQGSEA. The CDR3 is made up of 13 amino acids. Trimming took 6 bases from V and 5 from J, leaving 17 bases between them. The sequences come from tumor tissue, collected after neoadjuvant nivolumab, alone or with ipilimumab, at or shortly before surgery. The V and J genes are TRBV29-1 and TRBJ2-7; TRBD1 is a possible D gene (6 bases). The source of this sequence is an adult with non-small cell lung cancer. CDR3: CSVRDTGLNEQYF. In nucleotides, the CDR3 is TGCAGCGTCAGGGACACTGGTCTAAACGAGCAGTACTTC.